The 17 T cell receptor beta chains given below trace back to one sample, sequenced in a study of CD8+ T cells in alopecia areata. This sample's treatment: oral pan-JAK inhibitor, 5-10 mg twice daily. Extracted RNA was reverse transcribed into cDNA, the sequencing template. The table came from immunoSEQ multiplex PCR; TCRdb's copy has only in-frame clones and leaves some out. The sample holds approximately 200,000 clones, approximately 56% seen once. This material consisted of CD4+ T cells sorted from blood, taken at week 4, from a patient treated with tofacitinib. The source is a human donor with alopecia areata.

The chain is built from TRBV25-1 and TRBJ1-2; TRBD1 is a possible D gene (6 bases). Germline CDR1 MGHDK, CDR2 SYGVNS. The CDR3 length is 15 residues. V was pared by 4 bases and J by 8 bases, with 20 bases between. CDR3 protein: CASSGRSSGQRGYTF. In DNA, the CDR3 is TGTGCCAGCAGTGGACGGTCGTCGGGACAACGCGGCTACACCTTC.

Note on this clone: Sequence at one end of the junction differs from germline and may be a read error. The J gene is TRBJ1-1, the V gene TRBV2; 7 nucleotides agree with TRBD1. Germline V lookup: CDR1 SNHLY, CDR2 FYNNEI. The CDR3 spans 14 residues. CDR3 in DNA: TGTGCCAGCATTTCCGGGACAGCGAACACTGAAACTTTCTTT. Its translation is CASISGTANTETFF.

The chain has TRBV29-1 and TRBJ1-1; D not certain. Between the trimmed V and J ends, which lost 3 bases and 3 bases, there was a span of 5 bases. This CDR3 contains 11 residues. CDR1 and CDR2 from the germline V gene are SQVTM and ANQGSEA. The CDR3 bases are TGCAGCGTTGAGGGGTACACTGAAGCTTTCTTT. Protein sequence: CSVEGYTEAFF. Full variable domain (outside the CDR3, taken from reference TRBV29-1 and TRBJ1-1): SAVISQKPSRDICQRGTSLTIQCQVDSQVTMMFWYRQQPGQSLTLIATANQGSEATYESGFVIDKFPISRPNLTFSTLTVSNMSPEDSSIYLCSVEGYTEAFFGQGTRLTVV.

The chain joins TRBV7-9 to TRBJ2-1; the match to TRBD2 covers 7 bases. V dropped 5 bases and J dropped 3; count of bases not matched to a gene: 7. Germline V lookup: CDR1 SEHNR, CDR2 FQNEAQ (reference sequence). The CDR3 is made up of 15 amino acids. CDR3 sequence reads: CASSLGTTLYNEQFF. DNA for the CDR3: TGTGCCAGCAGCCTTGGGACTACTCTCTACAATGAGCAGTTCTTC.

This clone showed up just once. This sequence joins TRBV5-1 and TRBJ1-1; possibly TRBD1 for D (6 bases). From germline, CDR1 is SGHRS and CDR2 YFSETQ. The CDR3 is made up of 14 amino acids. The V end was cut by 3 bases, the J end by 8 bases, with 17 bases between. The CDR3 DNA sequence: TGCGCCAGCAGCTGGCCCGGGACGAGGGGGGAAGCTTTCTTT. It encodes CASSWPGTRGEAFF.

J is TRBJ1-2 and V is TRBV27, with D unresolved. The CDR3 consists of 13 residues. The V gene's germline CDR1 is MNHEY and CDR2 SMNVEV (reference sequence). With 3 bases removed from V and 4 bases from J, the gap between germline ends came to 9 bases. The CDR3 nucleotides read TGTGCCAGCAGTTTTCCGGGCTCCTATGGCTACACCTTC. Translated: CASSFPGSYGYTF.

J is TRBJ2-7 and V is TRBV2; D uncertain. The CDR3 runs to 11 residues. V lost 3 bases, J lost 3 bases, and 3 bases lay in between. Germline-derived CDR1 and CDR2 are SNHLY and FYNNEI. CDR3 sequence (DNA): TGTGCCAGCAGTGACTACTACGAGCAGTACTTC. Translated: CASSDYYEQYF.

Only a few counts were recorded for this clone. The chain couples TRBV7-9 to TRBJ1-2; D perhaps matches TRBD1 (6 bases). Germline loops: CDR1 SEHNR, CDR2 FQNEAQ (reference sequence). This CDR3 has 14 residues. V was clipped by 0 bases and J by 1 base, with 6 bases between them. The CDR3 DNA sequence: TGTGCCAGCAGCTTAGCGGGACATAACTATGGCTACACCTTC. It encodes CASSLAGHNYGYTF. The full variable domain, its missing parts supplied by reference TRBV7-9 and TRBJ1-2, is DTGVSQNPRHKITKRGQNVTFRCDPISEHNRLYWYRQTLGQGPEFLTYFQNEAQLEKSRLLSDRFSAERPKGSFSTLEIQRTEQGDSAMYLCASSLAGHNYGYTFGSGTRLTVV.

The chain recombines TRBV4-3 with TRBJ1-5; weak D call: TRBD1 (6 bases). The germline V gene has CDR1 LGHNA and CDR2 YSLEER. The CDR3 is made up of 11 amino acids. The CDR3 nucleotides are TGCACCAAGGGGGAATCTCAGCCCCAGCATTTT. This translates into CTKGESQPQHF.

V and J are TRBV7-2 and TRBJ1-2; 8 bases are a match to TRBD1. The V gene's germline CDR1 is SGHTA and CDR2 FQGNSA. The CDR3 covers 15 residues. Germline trimming cut 4 bases from V and 0 bases from J; bases unmatched to any gene: 4. CDR3 in amino acids: CASSSGTGANYGYTF. CDR3 bases: TGTGCCAGCAGCTCCGGGACAGGAGCTAACTATGGCTACACCTTC. The variable domain in full, completed from reference TRBV7-2 and TRBJ1-2, reads GAGVSQSPSNKVTEKGKDVELRCDPISGHTALYWYRQSLGQGLEFLIYFQGNSAPDKSGLPSDRFSAERTGGSVSTLTIQRTQQEDSAVYLCASSSGTGANYGYTFGSGTRLTVV.

The chain recombines TRBV30 with TRBJ2-7; D is uncertain. Per germline, CDR1 GTSNPN and CDR2 SVGIG (reference sequence). The CDR3 consists of 14 residues. With 0 bases removed from V and 2 bases from J, the gap between germline ends came to 11 bases. CDR3 sequence (DNA): TGTGCCTGGAGTGTAAAGCGAATAACCTACGAGCAGTACTTC. Translating it yields CAWSVKRITYEQYF.

The CDR3 region is CASSRLRGDQETQYF. The CDR3 nucleotides are TGTGCCAGCAGCCGACTCCGTGGGGACCAAGAGACCCAGTACTTC. J is TRBJ2-5 and V is TRBV2, with D unclear. This CDR3 has 15 residues. Trimming took 6 bases from V and 0 from J, leaving 14 bases between them. The V gene's germline CDR1 is SNHLY and CDR2 FYNNEI.

The chain has TRBV25-1 and TRBJ1-2; 9 positions agree with TRBD1. The V gene end was trimmed by 3 bases and the J gene end by 7 bases; junction bases not matched to a gene: 6. CDR1 MGHDK and CDR2 SYGVNS come from the germline V gene. This CDR3 region has 14 residues. As DNA, the CDR3 is TGTGCCAGCAGTGACACCGGGACAGGGCTTGGCTACACCTTC. It translates to CASSDTGTGLGYTF.

The chain joins TRBV29-1 to TRBJ2-5; either TRBD1 or TRBD2 may fit D (5 bases each). V gave up 8 bases and J gave up 5 bases, with 15 bases separating them. CDR1 and CDR2 from the germline V gene are SQVTM and ANQGSEA. The length of the CDR3 is 12 residues. The CDR3 DNA sequence: TGCAGCACCGGGACCTCTAGGGAGACCCAGTACTTC. Translated: CSTGTSRETQYF.

In its sample, this clone was seen a few times. The chain employs TRBV6-1 and TRBJ2-1; D might be TRBD1 (5 bases). V dropped 7 bases and J dropped 1 base, with 11 bases sitting between them. This CDR3 comprises 14 residues. Germline V gene sequence: CDR1 MNHNS, CDR2 SASEGT. CDR3 in DNA: TGTGCCAGCACACCAGGGAAGTCCTACAATGAGCAGTTCTTC. Its translation is CASTPGKSYNEQFF.

J is TRBJ1-5 and V is TRBV2, with TRBD1 as a possible D gene (5 bases). The CDR3 covers 14 residues. V lost 6 bases and J lost 3, with 12 bases in between. The germline CDR1 and CDR2 sequences are SNHLY and FYNNEI. The CDR3 loop reads CASSLGLYNQPQHF. As DNA, the CDR3 is TGTGCCAGCAGCTTGGGACTTTACAATCAGCCCCAGCATTTT.

The genes are TRBV9 and TRBJ1-2; D gene ambiguous. Germline-derived CDR1 and CDR2 are SGDLS and YYNGEE. The germline V and J ends were trimmed by 5 bases and 2 bases, with 10 bases remaining between them. The CDR3 totals 13 residues. DNA of the CDR3: TGTGCCAGCAGGGATCCCCTCAACTATGGCTACACCTTC. This translates into CASRDPLNYGYTF.